This TCR beta chain originates from a study of OX40 agonist ivuxolimab in advanced cancers. Regarding the study as a whole: Individuals who were partial responders at 0.1-3.0 mg/kg had clonal expansion that ranked among the lowest.

The table came from immunoSEQ multiplex PCR; TCRdb's copy has only in-frame clones and leaves some out. Of under 85,000 clones detected, 86% appear once; the ten largest clones hold around 0.79%. As concerns this clone: The target antigen is unknown.

V gave up 2 bases and J gave up 4 bases; unmatched junction bases: 5. The germline V gene encodes CDR1 MNHEY and CDR2 SMNVEV (reference sequence). The CDR3 is made up of 14 amino acids. The gene calls are TRBV27 and TRBJ2-7, with 7 bases lining up with TRBD2. The specimen was CD4+ or CD8+ T cells sorted from blood, collected in a trial of the OX40 agonist ivuxolimab. The sequence came from an adult with an advanced solid tumor such as melanoma, head and neck, liver or kidney cancer. The CDR3 coding sequence is TGTGCCAGCAGTTTAGCGGGGGTACGTTACGAGCAGTACTTC. Translating gives CASSLAGVRYEQYF.